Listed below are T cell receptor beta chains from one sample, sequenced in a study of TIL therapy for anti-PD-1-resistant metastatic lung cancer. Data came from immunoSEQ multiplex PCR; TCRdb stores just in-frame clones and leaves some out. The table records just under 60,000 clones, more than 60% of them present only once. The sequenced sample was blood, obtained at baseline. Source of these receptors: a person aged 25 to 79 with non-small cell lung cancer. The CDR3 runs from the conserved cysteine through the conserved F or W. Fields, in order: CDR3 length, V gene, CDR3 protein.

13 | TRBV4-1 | CASRRGQIDTQYF
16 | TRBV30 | CAWSNAGDWHTGELFF
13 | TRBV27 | CASSLEGRSGYTF
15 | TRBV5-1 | CASSLAGEALSEQFF
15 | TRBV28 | CASSPRGQGPNEQFF
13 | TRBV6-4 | CASSRDRNTEAFF
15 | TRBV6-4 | CASSDSTDSTDTQYF
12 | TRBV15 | CATAGDGDTQYF
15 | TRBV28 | CASSILPRGTGGYTF
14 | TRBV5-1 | CASSGTSGSYEQYF
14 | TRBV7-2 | CASSLALGYYEQYF
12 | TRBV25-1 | CASISLGNTIYF
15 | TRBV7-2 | CASSLALIGTDGYTF
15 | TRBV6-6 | CASSYPGGGHTEAFF
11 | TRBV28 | CASSLSYGYTF
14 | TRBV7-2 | CASSAGQTNYGYTF
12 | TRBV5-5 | CASSPGHHEQYF
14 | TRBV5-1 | CASSTGTGGTEAFF
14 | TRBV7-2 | CASSPLAGVETQYF
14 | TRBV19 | CASSTTGGYQPQHF
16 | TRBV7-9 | CASSLGGTLRYTEAFF
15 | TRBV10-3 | CAISESAGGSYEQYF
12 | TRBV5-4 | CASSKGLNEQYF
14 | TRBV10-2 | CASSESPEYFGYTF
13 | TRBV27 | CASMTYRVGGYTF
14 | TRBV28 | CASRTDRAGNTIYF
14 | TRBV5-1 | CASSLATVNSPLHF
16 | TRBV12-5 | CASGLVIGTGTEKLFF
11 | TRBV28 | CASSTGYPQHF
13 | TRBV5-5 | CASSSGTRDEQFF
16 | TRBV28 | CASSVLDRGRNWEQFF
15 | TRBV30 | CAWVLMVMRGEKLFF
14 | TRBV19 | CAKSPDRNTDTQYF
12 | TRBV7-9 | CASSRENQPQHF
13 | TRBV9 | CASSVETGTEAFF
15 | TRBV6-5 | CASSSGTVDNSPLHF
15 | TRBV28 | CASSPISGSNQPQHF
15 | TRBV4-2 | CASSQDHGASETQYF
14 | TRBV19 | CASRLATSSYEQYF
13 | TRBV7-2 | CASSYQGNTEAFF
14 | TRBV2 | CASSAAGGVETQYF
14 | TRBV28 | CASRGQGAGDTQYF
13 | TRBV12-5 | CASGGGGYSEAFF
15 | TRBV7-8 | CASSLQHSSGNTIYF
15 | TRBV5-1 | CASSDRSSSLNEQFF